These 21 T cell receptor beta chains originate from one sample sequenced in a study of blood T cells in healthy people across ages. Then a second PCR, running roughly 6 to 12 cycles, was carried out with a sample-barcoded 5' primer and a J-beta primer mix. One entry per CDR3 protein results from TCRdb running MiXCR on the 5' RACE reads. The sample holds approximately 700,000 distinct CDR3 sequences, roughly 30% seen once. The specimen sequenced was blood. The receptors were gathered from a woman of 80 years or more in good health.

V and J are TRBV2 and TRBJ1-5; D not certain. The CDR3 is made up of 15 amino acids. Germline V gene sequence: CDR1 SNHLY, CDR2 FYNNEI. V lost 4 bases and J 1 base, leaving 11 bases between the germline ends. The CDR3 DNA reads TGTGCCAGCAGTGGACGGAGTGCAAGCAATCAGCCCCAGCATTTT. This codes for CASSGRSASNQPQHF.

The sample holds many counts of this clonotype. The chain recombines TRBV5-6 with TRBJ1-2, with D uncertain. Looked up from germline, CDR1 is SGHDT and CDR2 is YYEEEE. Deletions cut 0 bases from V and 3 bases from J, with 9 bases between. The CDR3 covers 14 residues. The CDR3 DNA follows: TGTGCCAGCAGCTTGGCCCGGCATTACTATGGCTACACCTTC. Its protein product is CASSLARHYYGYTF.

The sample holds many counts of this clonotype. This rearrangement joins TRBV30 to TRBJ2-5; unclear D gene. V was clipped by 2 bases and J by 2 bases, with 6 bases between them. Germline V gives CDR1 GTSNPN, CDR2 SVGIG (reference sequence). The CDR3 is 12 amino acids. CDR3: CAWSRIQETQYF. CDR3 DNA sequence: TGTGCCTGGAGTCGGATACAAGAGACCCAGTACTTC.

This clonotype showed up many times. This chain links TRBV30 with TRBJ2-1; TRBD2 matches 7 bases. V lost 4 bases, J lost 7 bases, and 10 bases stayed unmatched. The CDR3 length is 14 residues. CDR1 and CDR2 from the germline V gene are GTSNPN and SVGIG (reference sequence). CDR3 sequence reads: CAWTLRGVMNEQFF. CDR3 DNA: TGTGCCTGGACCCTTCGGGGGGTAATGAATGAGCAGTTCTTC.

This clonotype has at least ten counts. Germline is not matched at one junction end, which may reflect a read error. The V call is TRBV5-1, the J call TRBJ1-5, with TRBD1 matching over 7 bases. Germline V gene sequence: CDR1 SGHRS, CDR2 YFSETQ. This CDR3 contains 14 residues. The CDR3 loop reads CASSLGGSNQPQHF. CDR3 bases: TGTGCCAGCAGCTTAGGGGGCAGCAATCAGCCCCAGCATTTT.

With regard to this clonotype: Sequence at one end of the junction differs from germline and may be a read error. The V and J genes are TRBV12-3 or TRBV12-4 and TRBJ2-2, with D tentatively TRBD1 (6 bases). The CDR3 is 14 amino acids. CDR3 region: CASSLQGNTGEPFF. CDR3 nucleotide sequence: TGTGCCAGCAGTTTACAGGGGAACACCGGGGAGCCGTTTTTT.

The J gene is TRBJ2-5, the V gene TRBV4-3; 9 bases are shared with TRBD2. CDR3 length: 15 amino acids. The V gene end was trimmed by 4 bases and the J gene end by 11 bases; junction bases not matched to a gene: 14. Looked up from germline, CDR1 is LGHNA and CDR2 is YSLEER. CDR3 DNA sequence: TGCGCCAGCAGCCCTGGGGGACTAGCCGTCAATGAGCAGTACTTC. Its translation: CASSPGGLAVNEQYF.

The CDR3 here is CSAPGPAYEQYF. The DNA for the CDR3 is TGCAGTGCGCCCGGGCCAGCCTACGAGCAGTACTTC. This chain connects TRBV20-1 to TRBJ2-7, with unresolved D. Germline V lookup: CDR1 DFQATT, CDR2 SNEGSKA (reference sequence). The CDR3 is 12 residues long. V lost 6 bases, J lost 2 bases, and 11 bases lay in between.

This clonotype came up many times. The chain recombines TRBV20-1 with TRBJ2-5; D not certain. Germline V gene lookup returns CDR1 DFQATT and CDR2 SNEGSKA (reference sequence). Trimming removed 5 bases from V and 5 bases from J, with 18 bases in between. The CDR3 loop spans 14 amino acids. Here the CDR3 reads CSAPVATLGETQYF. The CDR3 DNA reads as TGCAGTGCTCCCGTCGCCACTTTAGGGGAGACCCAGTACTTC.

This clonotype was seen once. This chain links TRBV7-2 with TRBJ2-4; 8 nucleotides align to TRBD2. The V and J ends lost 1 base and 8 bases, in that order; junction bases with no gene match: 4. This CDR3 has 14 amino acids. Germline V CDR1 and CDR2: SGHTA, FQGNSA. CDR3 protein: CASSLGSGMYIQYF. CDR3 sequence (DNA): TGTGCCAGCAGCTTAGGTAGCGGGATGTACATTCAGTACTTC.

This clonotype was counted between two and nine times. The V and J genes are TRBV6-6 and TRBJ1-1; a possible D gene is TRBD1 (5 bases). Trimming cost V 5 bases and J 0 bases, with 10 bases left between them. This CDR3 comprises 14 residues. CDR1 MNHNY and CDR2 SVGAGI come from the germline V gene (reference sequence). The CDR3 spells CASSHGHLNTEAFF. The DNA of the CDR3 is TGTGCCAGCAGTCACGGACACCTGAACACTGAAGCTTTCTTT.

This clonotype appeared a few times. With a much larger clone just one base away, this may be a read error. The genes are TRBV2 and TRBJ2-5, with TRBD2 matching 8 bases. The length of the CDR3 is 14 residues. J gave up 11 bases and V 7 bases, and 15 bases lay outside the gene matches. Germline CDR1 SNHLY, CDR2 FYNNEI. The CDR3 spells CASNSGGRRNEQYF. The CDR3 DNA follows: TGTGCCAGCAATTCGGGGGGGCGGAGAAATGAGCAGTACTTC. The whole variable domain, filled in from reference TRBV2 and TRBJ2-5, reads EPEVTQTPSHQVTQMGQEVILRCVPISNHLYFYWYRQILGQKVEFLVSFYNNEISEKSEIFDDQFSVERPDGSNFTLKIRSTKLEDSAMYFCASNSGGRRNEQYFGPGTRLLVL.

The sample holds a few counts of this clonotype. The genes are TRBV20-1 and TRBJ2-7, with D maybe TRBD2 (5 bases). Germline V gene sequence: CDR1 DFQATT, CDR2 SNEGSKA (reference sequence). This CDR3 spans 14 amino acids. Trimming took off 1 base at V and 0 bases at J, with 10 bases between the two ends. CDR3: CSARGETPSYEQYF. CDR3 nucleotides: TGCAGTGCTAGAGGGGAGACACCCTCCTACGAGCAGTACTTC.

CDR3 residues: CASRPMGDPTNEKLFF. Written as DNA, the CDR3 is TGTGCCAGCAGACCGATGGGAGACCCAACTAATGAAAAACTGTTTTTT. The chain joins TRBV6-5 to TRBJ1-4; D is unclear. This CDR3 is built from 16 residues. The germline CDR1 and CDR2 sequences are MNHEY and SVGAGI. Trimming pared 6 bases from V and 0 bases from J, leaving 14 bases between.

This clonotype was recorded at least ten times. The CDR3 reads CASSLGSRSYNEQFF. DNA of the CDR3: TGCGCCAGCAGCTTGGGGTCCCGCTCCTACAATGAGCAGTTCTTC. This chain connects TRBV5-1 to TRBJ2-1, with unresolved D. The CDR3 covers 15 residues. Germline CDR1 SGHRS, CDR2 YFSETQ. The V end was cut by 0 bases, the J end by 0 bases, with 7 bases between.

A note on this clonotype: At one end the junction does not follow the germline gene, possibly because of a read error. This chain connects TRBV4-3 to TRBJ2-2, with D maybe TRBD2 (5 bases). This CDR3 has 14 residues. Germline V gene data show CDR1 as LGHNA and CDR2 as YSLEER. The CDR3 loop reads CASSQAWNTGERFF. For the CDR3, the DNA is TGCGCCAGCAGCCAAGCCTGGAACACCGGGGAGCGGTTTTTT.

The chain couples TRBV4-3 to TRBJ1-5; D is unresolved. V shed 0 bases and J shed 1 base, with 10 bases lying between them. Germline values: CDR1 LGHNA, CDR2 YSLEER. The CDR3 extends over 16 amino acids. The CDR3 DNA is TGCGCCAGCAGCCAAGATGTCCTTGCCAGCAATCAGCCCCAGCATTTT. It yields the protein CASSQDVLASNQPQHF.

The CDR3 DNA reads TGTGCCAGCAGCCCGGCTAGTGGGAGCTCCTATAATTCACCCCTCCACTTT. Amino acid sequence: CASSPASGSSYNSPLHF. The chain is built from TRBV5-4 and TRBJ1-6; D is undetermined. Germline assignment: CDR1 SGHNT and CDR2 YYREEE (reference sequence). V lost 4 bases to trimming and J lost 0 bases, with 14 bases between them. The CDR3 is 17 amino acids.

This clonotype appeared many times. CDR3: CASSPRMQVEQYF. The DNA of the CDR3 is TGTGCCAGCTCACCCCGCATGCAGGTGGAGCAGTACTTC. The V call is TRBV18, the J call TRBJ2-7; no clear D gene. This CDR3 contains 13 residues. Trimming removed 3 bases at V and 7 bases at J, with 13 bases between. CDR1 and CDR2 from the germline V gene are KGHSH and LQKENI.

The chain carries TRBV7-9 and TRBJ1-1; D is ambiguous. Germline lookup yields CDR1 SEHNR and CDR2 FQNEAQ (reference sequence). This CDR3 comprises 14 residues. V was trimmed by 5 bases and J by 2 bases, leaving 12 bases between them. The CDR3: CASSRVEVNTEAFF. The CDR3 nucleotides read TGTGCCAGCAGCAGGGTCGAAGTCAACACTGAAGCTTTCTTT.

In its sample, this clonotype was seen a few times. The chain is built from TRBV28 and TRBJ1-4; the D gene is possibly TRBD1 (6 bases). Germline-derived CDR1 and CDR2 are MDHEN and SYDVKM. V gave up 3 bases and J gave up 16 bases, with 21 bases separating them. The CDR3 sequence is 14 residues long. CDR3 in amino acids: CASSFRGRERRRFF. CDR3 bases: TGTGCCAGCAGTTTCAGGGGACGGGAGAGAAGGAGGTTTTTT.